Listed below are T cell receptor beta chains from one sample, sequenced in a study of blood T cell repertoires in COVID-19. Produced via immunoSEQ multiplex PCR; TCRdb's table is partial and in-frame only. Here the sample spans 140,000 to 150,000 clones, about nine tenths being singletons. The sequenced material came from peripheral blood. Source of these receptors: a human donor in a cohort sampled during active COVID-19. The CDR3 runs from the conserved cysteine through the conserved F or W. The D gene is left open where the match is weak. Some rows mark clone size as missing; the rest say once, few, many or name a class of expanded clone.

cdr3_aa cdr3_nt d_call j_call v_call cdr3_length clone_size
CACRNQGVETQYF TGTGCCTGCCGAAATCAGGGGGTCGAGACCCAGTACTTC TRBD1 TRBJ2-5 TRBV7-9 13 NA
CASSLWPRGDTGELFF TGTGCCAGCAGCTTATGGCCCAGGGGTGATACCGGGGAGCTGTTTTTT NA TRBJ2-2 TRBV7-2 16 NA
CAISESGGMNTEAFF TGTGCCATCAGTGAGTCAGGGGGCATGAACACTGAAGCTTTCTTT TRBD1 TRBJ1-1 TRBV10-3 15 NA
CASSFTGAIGANVLTF TGTGCCAGCAGCTTTACAGGGGCCATAGGGGCCAACGTCCTGACTTTC TRBD1 TRBJ2-6 TRBV11-2 16 once
CASSLQQGAVSSPLHF TGTGCCAGCAGCTTACAACAGGGGGCCGTTAGTTCACCCCTCCACTTT TRBD1 TRBJ1-6 TRBV5-5 16 NA
CASSLTLTTNYGYTF TGTGCCAGCAGTTTAACACTAACTACTAACTATGGCTACACCTTC NA TRBJ1-2 TRBV28 15 NA
CASSTYRSGGAEAFF TGTGCCAGCAGCACGTACAGGTCGGGTGGCGCTGAAGCTTTCTTT NA TRBJ1-1 TRBV7-9 15 few
CASSVSVDREQNTEAFF TGTGCCAGCAGCGTAAGTGTAGACAGGGAACAGAACACTGAAGCTTTCTTT TRBD1 TRBJ1-1 TRBV9 17 NA
CASSLGAGGVWETQYF TGTGCCAGCAGCTTGGGAGCCGGGGGTGTTTGGGAGACCCAGTACTTC NA TRBJ2-5 TRBV7-9 16 once
CASSTLAGEETQYF TGTGCCAGCAGTACTTTAGCGGGAGAAGAGACCCAGTACTTC TRBD2 TRBJ2-5 TRBV28 14 NA
CASSFDRGSYNEQFF TGCGCCAGCAGCTTCGACAGGGGCTCCTACAATGAGCAGTTCTTC TRBD1 TRBJ2-1 TRBV5-1 15 NA
CASSGSEVRGKNTGELFF TGTGCCAGCAGCGGCTCTGAGGTCAGGGGTAAGAACACCGGGGAGCTGTTTTTT NA TRBJ2-2 TRBV2 18 NA
CASSLWVGTGSYNEQFF TGTGCCAGCAGTTTATGGGTGGGGACAGGGAGTTACAATGAGCAGTTCTTC TRBD1 TRBJ2-1 TRBV27 17 NA
CASRSQGLETQYF TGTGCCAGCAGAAGCCAGGGCCTAGAGACCCAGTACTTC NA TRBJ2-5 TRBV6-5 13 NA
CASSLDLEVVTGELFF TGTGCCAGCAGCTTAGATTTGGAGGTTGTCACCGGGGAGCTGTTTTTT NA TRBJ2-2 TRBV7-2 16 NA
CASSPPASQGAQETQYF TGTGCCAGCAGCCCCCCCGCGAGCCAGGGGGCTCAAGAGACCCAGTACTTC NA TRBJ2-5 TRBV21-1 17 NA
CASSMGQLNEQFF TGTGCCAGTAGTATGGGACAGCTCAATGAGCAGTTCTTC TRBD1 TRBJ2-1 TRBV19 13 NA
CASSNQVGYGYTF TGTGCCAGCAGCAACCAGGTGGGCTATGGCTACACCTTC NA TRBJ1-2 TRBV5-6 13 NA
CASSPDNSGNTIYF TGTGCCAGCTCTCCGGACAACTCTGGAAACACCATATATTTT NA TRBJ1-3 TRBV18 14 few
CASSEAGTDNSPLHF TGCGCCAGCAGCGAAGCAGGGACTGATAATTCACCCCTCCACTTT NA TRBJ1-6 TRBV4-1 15 few
CASSSGLLETQYF TGTGCCAGCAGTTCGGGACTCCTAGAGACCCAGTACTTC NA TRBJ2-5 TRBV6-2/TRBV6-3 13 NA
CARDHRGSSGYTF TGTGCCCGCGATCACAGGGGGTCTAGTGGCTACACCTTC TRBD1 TRBJ1-2 TRBV30 13 NA
CASSRQRQETQYF TGTGCCAGCAGCCGTCAACGGCAAGAGACCCAGTACTTC NA TRBJ2-5 TRBV7-8 13 NA
CASSSAGTYNEQFF TGTGCCAGCAGCTCGGCAGGGACCTACAATGAGCAGTTCTTC NA TRBJ2-1 TRBV5-4 14 NA
CASSFHRVKGTQYF TGTGCCAGCAGCTTCCACAGGGTCAAAGGGACCCAGTACTTC NA TRBJ2-5 TRBV9 14 NA
CASSQHRDSSGYTF TGCGCCAGCAGTCAGCACAGGGACAGTAGCGGCTACACCTTC TRBD1 TRBJ1-2 TRBV23-1 14 NA
CASSLGAGNNSPLHF TGTGCCAGCAGCTTAGGGGCAGGGAATAATTCACCCCTCCACTTT NA TRBJ1-6 TRBV7-8 15 few
CASSPRVLPNEQYF TGTGCCAGCAGCCCTCGGGTTCTCCCGAACGAGCAGTACTTC NA TRBJ2-7 TRBV3-1/TRBV3-2 14 NA
CASSKEGGHTEAFF TGTGCCAGCAGCAAAGAGGGGGGGCACACTGAAGCTTTCTTT NA TRBJ1-1 TRBV7-2 14 NA
CASSSPGNTEAFF TGCGCCAGCAGCTCCCCGGGGAACACTGAAGCTTTCTTT NA TRBJ1-1 TRBV5-1 13 NA
CASSAGERENTEAFF TGTGCCAGCAGCGCCGGGGAAAGGGAGAACACTGAAGCTTTCTTT NA TRBJ1-1 TRBV5-4 15 NA
CASSTVRDRGYTF TGTGCCAGCAGCACGGTGAGGGATAGAGGCTACACCTTC NA TRBJ1-2 TRBV3-1/TRBV3-2 13 NA
CASSILGENTEAFF TGTGCCAGTAGTATACTAGGAGAGAACACTGAAGCTTTCTTT NA TRBJ1-1 TRBV19 14 NA
CASSTSIAGGPINEQFF TGTGCCAGTAGTACATCTATAGCGGGGGGGCCTATCAATGAGCAGTTCTTC TRBD2 TRBJ2-1 TRBV19 17 NA
CAISESTSGRGNEQFF TGTGCCATCAGTGAGTCGACTAGCGGGAGAGGCAATGAGCAGTTCTTC TRBD2 TRBJ2-1 TRBV10-3 16 NA
CAWSRGWAGSSYNEQFF TGTGCCTGGAGTCGGGGATGGGCTGGGAGCTCCTACAATGAGCAGTTCTTC NA TRBJ2-1 TRBV30 17 NA
CAWSLIAGVQETQYF TGTGCCTGGAGTCTGATAGCGGGGGTCCAAGAGACCCAGTACTTC TRBD2 TRBJ2-5 TRBV30 15 NA
CASSLDVAGLANTGELFF TGTGCCAGCAGCTTAGACGTGGCGGGCCTCGCGAACACCGGGGAGCTGTTTTTT NA TRBJ2-2 TRBV11-2 18 NA
CASSFSGDYYGYTF TGCGCCAGCAGCTTTTCCGGGGATTACTATGGCTACACCTTC NA TRBJ1-2 TRBV5-1 14 NA
CAISESTGRTEAFF TGTGCCATCAGTGAGTCGACAGGGAGGACTGAAGCTTTCTTT TRBD1 TRBJ1-1 TRBV10-3 14 few
CASSRTGYEQYF TGCGCCAGCAGCCGGACAGGTTACGAGCAGTACTTC TRBD1 TRBJ2-7 TRBV4-3 12 NA
CASRWDRGTEAFF TGTGCCAGCAGATGGGACAGGGGCACTGAAGCTTTCTTT TRBD1 TRBJ1-1 TRBV7-2 13 NA
CASSLGRSGGQETQYF TGTGCTAGCAGCTTAGGGAGGTCAGGGGGGCAAGAGACCCAGTACTTC NA TRBJ2-5 TRBV7-7 16 NA
CAWAPMGGGNTIYF TGTGCCTGGGCCCCCATGGGAGGGGGAAACACCATATATTTT NA TRBJ1-3 TRBV30 14 NA
CASSRTGPEGEKLFF TGTGCCAGCAGCAGGACAGGGCCCGAGGGGGAAAAACTGTTTTTT TRBD1 TRBJ1-4 TRBV6-6 15 few
CASSLVGTGNFKQFF TGTGCCAGCAGCTTGGTGGGGACAGGGAATTTCAAGCAGTTCTTC TRBD1 TRBJ2-1 TRBV7-9 15 NA
CASSLNPRRLAGGHNEQFF TGCGCCAGCAGCTTGAACCCAAGGAGGCTAGCGGGGGGCCACAATGAGCAGTTCTTC TRBD2 TRBJ2-1 TRBV5-1 19 NA
CASSLYLNRGIEQYF TGTGCCAGCAGTCTGTACCTCAACAGGGGAATCGAGCAGTACTTC TRBD1 TRBJ2-7 TRBV2 15 NA
CASSLKLGQGGGYTF TGCGCCAGCAGCCTTAAGCTAGGACAGGGGGGAGGCTACACCTTC TRBD1 TRBJ1-2 TRBV4-3 15 NA
CASSIAGTGGNYEQFF TGTGCCAGTAGTATCGCCGGGACAGGGGGCAACTATGAGCAGTTCTTC TRBD1 TRBJ2-1 TRBV19 16 NA
CASIPAGADQPQHF TGTGCCAGCATACCGGCAGGGGCAGATCAGCCCCAGCATTTT NA TRBJ1-5 TRBV6-5 14 NA
CASSFSGALQETQYF TGTGCCAGCAGCTTCAGCGGGGCCCTTCAAGAGACCCAGTACTTC TRBD2 TRBJ2-5 TRBV11-2 15 NA
CATSDYRGVTGELFF TGTGCCACCAGTGATTACAGGGGAGTAACCGGGGAGCTGTTTTTT TRBD1 TRBJ2-2 TRBV24-1 15 NA
CASSQAILAGYEKLFF TGTGCCAGCAGCCAAGCTATTTTAGCGGGTTATGAAAAACTGTTTTTT NA TRBJ1-4 TRBV14 16 NA
CASSEMAGPQTLHF TGTGCCAGCAGTGAGATGGCAGGCCCTCAAACCCTCCACTTT NA TRBJ1-6 TRBV6-1 14 once
CASSIGAGVTEAFF TGTGCCAGTAGTATAGGGGCAGGGGTAACTGAAGCTTTCTTT NA TRBJ1-1 TRBV19 14 NA
CSASPSGRATDTQYF TGCAGTGCTAGTCCTAGCGGGAGGGCCACAGATACGCAGTATTTT TRBD2 TRBJ2-3 TRBV20-1 15 NA
CASSLNRTHSGNTIYF TGTGCCAGCAGCTTAAACCGGACTCACTCTGGAAACACCATATATTTT NA TRBJ1-3 TRBV7-9 16 NA